This T cell receptor beta chain emerged from a study of cytomegalovirus exposure and HLA in healthy donors (TCRdb year 2017). Study-wide context: In an earlier analysis of fewer than 750 of the donors, 250 to 300 Gb of sequence data and 100 million or so unique TCR beta sequences from some 170 million T cells were reported. In an earlier analysis of roughly 540 of the donors, high-throughput TCR beta sequencing was used to judge whether each TCR beta V gene segment behaved as functional or pseudogenic. Typing coverage varied by locus: roughly 620-640 donors for A, B, C, DRB1 and DQB1; more than 500 for DQA1; some 610 for DPA1; about 450 for DPB1. On average, 235,054 unique TCR beta nucleotide sequences were sequenced per donor among 398 genotyped donors of the cohort, with around 19% of those sequences being non-productive. In addition to the first cohort of several hundred subjects, a separate validation cohort of approximately 120 different subjects was used. Class I and class II HLA loci were covered by the typing at four-digit resolution. The later analysis used no new phenotypic data to find candidate immune exposures, relying instead on TCR beta sequences and their occurrence across donors. A later genetic analysis used genome-wide SNP genotypes for about three fifths of the 666 donors, treating that subset as a discovery cohort. Donor age, sex, ethnicity and CMV serostatus were compiled alongside the repertoire data. An early release that covered about 600 HLA-typed donors contained 300 to 350 gigabases of sequencing data and around 80 million unique TCR sequences. The study used immunosequencing to profile the T cell repertoires of under 700 subjects and linked those repertoires to cytomegalovirus serostatus. The aim of the study was to test whether cataloging public T cell receptors could identify signatures of past pathogen exposure. About five DR-DQ haplotypes were handled as single units for association and clustering because linkage in the cohort was strong. Of the roughly 390 genotyped donors, 65% to 90% were placed in the genetic ancestry cluster associated with self-reported Caucasian donors. To study patterns of TCR occurrence, a later analysis re-analyzed previously published TCR beta repertoires from 600 to 750 donors and added high-resolution HLA genotyping. Every discovery cohort repertoire had been produced on one sequencing platform. The study combined high-throughput TCR immunosequencing, statistical association of individual TCRs with disease status, and machine learning to predict cytomegalovirus infection status.

In total, more than 500 healthy bone marrow donors made up the cohort. At the time of sampling, all cohort members were nominally healthy, though unrecorded immune exposures were likely present. The donor was CMV seronegative and was included in the group of a few hundred seronegative cohort members. Every donor gave a peripheral blood sample, and the peripheral blood mononuclear cells from that sample were used for TCR beta sequencing. The Qiagen DNeasy Blood Extraction Kit was used to extract genomic DNA from the blood cell samples. General findings and caveats noted by the study authors: Sequencing depth was assumed to be roughly uniform across donors in the presence/absence analyses, though that assumption may not hold. In vitro tests confirmed that a few of the cytomegalovirus-associated TCR beta chains recognize cytomegalovirus antigens. The 87-base-pair reads could not distinguish some IMGT-functional V segments, including TRBV6-2 and TRBV6-3, so those segments were excluded. A further reported finding was that TCR beta sequences accurately predicted the HLA-A and HLA-B alleles for most subjects in the first cohort. In both the original and validation cohorts, the classifier was reported to diagnose cytomegalovirus status with high specificity and sensitivity. Linkage disequilibrium might explain the correlated functional status among segregating V segments, but an unknown experimental factor could not be excluded. Across donors, most TCR sequences were observed very rarely, whereas some public TCRs were present in many individuals. In a later analysis, TCR association rates were found to vary across HLA loci, with the most associated TCRs seen for DRB1 alleles and the fewest for HLA-C alleles. A later genetic analysis associated a missense DCLRE1C variant with V-gene and J-gene trimming of TCR beta chains, and an independent cohort replicated the association. A cluster of highly shared sequence variants was judged likely to represent a technical artifact of the sequencing pipeline. The earlier analysis of some 560 of the donors excluded 15 to 20 rarely observed V segments, including chromosome 9 orphons, because counts were too low. At a false discovery rate of 0.05, a later analysis linked some 18,000 TCR beta sequences to specific HLA alleles. In a later analysis, several top co-occurrence clusters were reported to appear linked to parvovirus B19, influenza, CMV and Epstein-Barr virus. HLA typing was unavailable for some donors at each locus, so association tests used only the typed subset. A total of fewer than 200 TCR beta chains were listed by the study as associated with cytomegalovirus. Compared with the roughly 700-donor mean, donors in an Asian-associated ancestry cluster had fewer N-insertions in productive TCRs, according to a later genetic analysis. Only TCR beta chains were sequenced in this cohort, and the absence of alpha or paired-chain data limited detectable features. A later analysis found that HLA-associated TCR beta chains were more clonally expanded and had lower generation probabilities than equally common non-associated chains. Strong co-occurrence of HLA alleles, especially DR and DQ, made assigning TCR associations to individual alleles difficult. In an earlier analysis of approximately 590 of the donors, most TCR beta V segments appeared in productive rearrangements about 90% or about 30% of the time, broadly matching IMGT annotations. Immune exposure information for the cohort was limited to CMV serostatus. Most CMV-associated TCR beta chains appeared to be HLA-restricted in a later analysis, and the HLA associations seemed to be driven largely by CMV exposure. According to the authors, the approach could potentially be generalized to other disease states and immunological phenotypes.

Receptors were amplified or captured by the immunoSEQ multiplex PCR assay. For the multiplex PCR, a mixture combining 60 forward primers for TCR Vbeta segments and 13 reverse primers for TCR Jbeta segments was used. The CDR3 region of rearranged TCR beta genes was amplified from genomic DNA with a multiplex PCR assay. Amplified TCR beta libraries were sequenced as 87-base-pair reads on the Illumina HiSeq System. Turning to the authors' computational methods: A later analysis counted tens of millions of unique TCR beta chains across the 600 to 850 repertoires, and approximately 11 million of these chains were shared by at least two donors. A nearest-neighbor algorithm error-corrected the raw reads and collapsed the reads into unique sequences, merging closely related sequences to remove PCR and sequencing errors. CDR3 sequences were aligned to IMGT reference sequences to assign V, D and J gene segments. For a sequence to be retained, a match of at least six nucleotides to both a V gene segment and a J gene segment was required. A rearrangement was called productive if the CDR3 had no stop codons and remained in frame with V and J, and every other rearrangement was called non-productive. CDR3 was defined by IMGT convention, running from the second conserved V-encoded cysteine to the conserved J-encoded phenylalanine. The earlier analysis of about 640 of the donors excluded any sequence lacking an unambiguous match to a single V gene segment. An earlier analysis of 550 to 650 of the donors classified V segments as functional when productive rearrangements were above 56.7% and as segregating when the standard deviation between donors was above 5%. A statistical classification framework was developed to diagnose cytomegalovirus status using the catalog of TCR beta chain sequences. V and J gene assignment, in a later analysis, came from comparing TCR nucleotide sequences with IMGT/GENE-DB human TR gene sequences. The TCRdist pipeline was used in a later analysis to assign CDR3 sequences and most-parsimonious VDJ recombination scenarios. In a later analysis, each TCR beta chain was defined by its CDR3 amino acid sequence together with its V-gene family, and reads lacking a unique V-gene family were excluded. To address suspected cross-contamination and a sequencing artifact, a later analysis removed roughly 580 highly shared, low-generation-probability nucleotide sequences. For each public chain, a later analysis derived a clonal expansion index from normalized ranks of inferred template counts within each repertoire. In a later analysis, generation probabilities were computed using a VDJ recombination model fitted to out-of-frame rearrangements, and the results were checked against IGoR. In a later analysis, TCR-TCR, TCR-HLA and TCR-CMV co-occurrence was scored with hypergeometric tests, and a repertoire-size bias correction was applied to TCR pairs. To estimate false discovery rates, a later analysis permuted the HLA or CMV assignments 20 times. In a later analysis, co-occurring TCRs were grouped using DBSCAN, with TCRdist sequence similarity added in when clustering inside HLA-allele-positive subsets. Repertoires with fewer than 30,000 or more than 120,000 public chains, plus five repertoires with anomalous nucleotide sharing, were excluded from co-occurrence clustering. The immuneACCESS repertoire file appears here via TCRdb, limited to in-frame rearrangements. These files lack a portion of the clones; in checked studies, under half of the deficit traces to unresolved V genes, and the cause of the others is not known. The V and J calls and the clone size are those of that table, but D and trimming were determined from the DNA. Here the sample has 150,000 to 200,000 clones; 65% to 85% occur a single time. The ten top clones hold around 2% of the sample.

For this clone: Its antigen target is currently unknown. No much larger clone is present one base from it, and per-base qualities are unavailable.

The germline V end is reduced by 5 bases and the J end by 1 base; junction bases left unmatched: 16. From a lookup of the germline V gene (reference sequence), CDR1 and CDR2 are SEHNR and FQNEAQ. The CDR3 runs 18 residues from the cysteine to the phenylalanine. Only the CDR3 part of the read is kept: 54 bases, read in frame from the first base. The sequence links TRBV7-9 to TRBJ2-7, with TRBD2 identical over 8 junction bases. The sample taken for sequencing was PBMCs. The TCR comes from a man aged 18 to 29 in good health and CMV-seronegative. The sequence in DNA is TGTGCCAGCAGCCTCCTTACCGGGGGGGCCAGCTGGTCCTACGAGCAGTACTTC. Protein translation: CASSLLTGGASWSYEQYF.